The 14 T cell receptor beta chains in this list originate from one sample, sequenced in a study of T cell responses to AZD1222 COVID-19 vaccine. Here immunoSEQ multiplex PCR was the method, and the copy in TCRdb shows in-frame clones only, minus some. The table shows about 140,000 clones, with roughly 90% occurring only once. Here the sequenced sample was peripheral blood, taken on day 0 of AZD1222 vaccination. All receptors come from an adult in good health.

This sequence joins TRBV12-3 or TRBV12-4 and TRBJ1-2; D possibly corresponds to TRBD1 (6 bases). Trimming took off 6 bases at V and 5 bases at J, with 13 bases between the two ends. This CDR3 region has 13 residues. CDR3 coding DNA: TGTGCCAGCAGCGAGGACAGCCTTTATGGCTACACCTTC. Protein product: CASSEDSLYGYTF.

The chain combines TRBV5-1 with TRBJ1-1; perhaps TRBD1 as D (5 bases). Germline lookup yields CDR1 SGHRS and CDR2 YFSETQ. There are 14 residues in the CDR3. The V end lost 0 bases, the J end lost 4 bases, and 10 bases lay between the germline ends. The DNA of the CDR3 is TGCGCCAGCAGCTTGGGGGGCACGGGCACTGAAGCTTTCTTT. It is translated as CASSLGGTGTEAFF.

The chain links TRBV5-1 to TRBJ1-3; D remains unclear. V lost 1 base and J lost 0, with 11 bases in between. The CDR3 loop spans 16 amino acids. Germline assignment: CDR1 SGHRS and CDR2 YFSETQ. The CDR3 sequence: CASSLIFGLSGNTIYF. As DNA, the CDR3 is TGCGCCAGCAGCTTGATTTTTGGTCTCTCTGGAAACACCATATATTTT.

This chain links TRBV6-5 with TRBJ2-7; 10 nucleotides match TRBD1. CDR3 length: 13 residues. Losses at the gene ends were 4 bases for V and 3 bases for J; bases not matched to a gene: 0. Germline V CDR1 and CDR2: MNHEY, SVGAGI. The CDR3 region is CASSWTGGYEQYF. The CDR3, as DNA: TGTGCCAGCAGTTGGACAGGGGGCTACGAGCAGTACTTC.

This clone was recorded once. V and J are TRBV6-6 and TRBJ2-2; D not certain. Germline CDR1 reads MNHNY; CDR2 reads SVGAGI (reference sequence). The CDR3 loop spans 12 amino acids. Trimming left V 6 bases short and J 6 bases short, with 8 bases between. The CDR3 nucleotides read TGTGCCAGCAGCCTACTGGCCGGGGAGCTGTTTTTT. It is translated as CASSLLAGELFF.

The chain uses TRBV5-4 and TRBJ1-3; D not certain. CDR3 length: 14 amino acids. Germline CDR1 SGHNT, CDR2 YYREEE (reference sequence). V lost 2 bases and J 0 bases, leaving 6 bases between the germline ends. Here the CDR3 reads CASSFDSSGNTIYF. In DNA, the CDR3 is TGTGCCAGCAGCTTCGACTCCTCTGGAAACACCATATATTTT.

CDR3: CASSGLGQPQHF. In nucleotides, the CDR3 is TGTGCCAGCAGTGGCTTAGGCCAGCCCCAGCATTTT. The chain uses TRBV28 and TRBJ1-5; D remains unclear. Trimming removed 5 bases at V and 7 bases at J, with 9 bases between. The CDR3 covers 12 residues. From germline, CDR1 is MDHEN and CDR2 SYDVKM. Full variable domain (missing parts from reference TRBV28 and TRBJ1-5): DVKVTQSSRYLVKRTGEKVFLECVQDMDHENMFWYRQDPGLGLRLIYFSYDVKMKEKGDIPEGYSVSREKKERFSLILESASTNQTSMYLCASSGLGQPQHFGDGTRLSIL.

The rearrangement links TRBV20-1 to TRBJ2-5; 12 bases match TRBD2. The ends lost 3 bases at V and 4 bases at J; junction bases unmatched: 15. The CDR3 extends over 18 amino acids. CDR1 DFQATT and CDR2 SNEGSKA come from the germline V gene (reference sequence). The CDR3 bases are TGCAGTGCTAGTGTCGGATCTAGCGGGAGGGCCGAGGGAGAGACCCAGTACTTC. This encodes CSASVGSSGRAEGETQYF.

This chain connects TRBV6-2 or TRBV6-3 to TRBJ1-1, with D uncertain. The CDR3 has 17 residues. Germline CDR1 and CDR2: MNHEY and SVGEGT. V lost 0 bases to trimming and J lost 0 bases, with 14 bases between them. The DNA for the CDR3 is TGTGCCAGCAGTTACTCGTTATCGGCAGTAATGAACACTGAAGCTTTCTTT. Protein: CASSYSLSAVMNTEAFF.

The chain uses TRBV10-1 and TRBJ2-3; D gene unclear. The length of the CDR3 is 18 residues. In germline, CDR1 is WNHNN, CDR2 SYGVQD (reference sequence). Between the trimmed V and J ends, which lost 0 bases and 2 bases, there was a span of 18 bases. DNA of the CDR3: TGCGCCAGCAGTGAGTCCTTCGGTGGTGCCCGGGTCACAGATACGCAGTATTTT. As protein: CASSESFGGARVTDTQYF.

CDR3 bases: TGTGCCAGCAGTTTTCACCCCGGCAATGAGCAGTTCTTC. Translated, it gives CASSFHPGNEQFF. V usage is TRBV12-3 or TRBV12-4 and J usage is TRBJ2-1; D remains unclear. The V and J ends lost 3 bases and 6 bases respectively, with 9 bases between them. CDR3 length: 13 residues.

This chain connects TRBV7-6 to TRBJ2-3; 7 bases agree with TRBD2. The CDR3 extends over 15 amino acids. Germline CDR1 and CDR2: SGHVS and FNYEAQ. V lost 1 base to trimming and J lost 2 bases; unmatched junction nucleotides: 3. The CDR3 bases are TGTGCCAGCAGCTTAGGGGGGGGACCCACAGATACGCAGTATTTT. This sequence encodes CASSLGGGPTDTQYF. The full variable domain, completed using reference TRBV7-6 and TRBJ2-3, is GAGVSQSPRYKVTKRGQDVALRCDPISGHVSLYWYRQALGQGPEFLTYFNYEAQQDKSGLPNDRFSAERPEGSISTLTIQRTEQRDSAMYRCASSLGGGPTDTQYFGPGTRLTVL.

The chain uses TRBV5-1 and TRBJ1-5; 9 positions match TRBD1. The CDR3 is made up of 15 amino acids. Per germline, CDR1 SGHRS and CDR2 YFSETQ. Trimming cost V 0 bases and J 3 bases; bases outside gene matches: 1. The CDR3 spells CASSLGDRDNQPQHF. Written as DNA, the CDR3 is TGCGCCAGCAGCTTGGGGGACAGGGACAATCAGCCCCAGCATTTT.

The chain employs TRBV5-6 and TRBJ1-4; D call uncertain. CDR1 is SGHDT, CDR2 YYEEEE, per germline. Trimming shortened V by 5 bases and J by 7 bases, and 15 bases separated the two germline ends. This CDR3 has 14 amino acids. This chain's CDR3 is CASRSPVGGEKLFF. The CDR3 DNA reads as TGTGCCAGCAGGTCACCCGTCGGTGGTGAAAAACTGTTTTTT.